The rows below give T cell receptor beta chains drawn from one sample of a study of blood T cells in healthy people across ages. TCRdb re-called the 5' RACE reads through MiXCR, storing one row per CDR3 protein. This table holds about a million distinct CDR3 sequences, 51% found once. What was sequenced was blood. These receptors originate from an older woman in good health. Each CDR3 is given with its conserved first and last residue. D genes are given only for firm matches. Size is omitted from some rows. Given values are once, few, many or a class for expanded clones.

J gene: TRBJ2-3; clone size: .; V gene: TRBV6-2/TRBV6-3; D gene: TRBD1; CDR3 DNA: TGTGCCAGCAGAGGGACAGGGGGCGGAGATACGCAGTATTTT; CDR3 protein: CASRGTGGGDTQYF
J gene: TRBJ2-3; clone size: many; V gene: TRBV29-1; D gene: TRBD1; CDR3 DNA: TGCAGCGTTGAAGGGGACAGGGGGTTTAGGGATACGCAGTATTTT; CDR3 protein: CSVEGDRGFRDTQYF
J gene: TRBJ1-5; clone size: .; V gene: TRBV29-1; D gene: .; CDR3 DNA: TGCAGCGTTGGGGGGGCAGGCAATCAGCCCCAGCATTTT; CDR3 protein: CSVGGAGNQPQHF
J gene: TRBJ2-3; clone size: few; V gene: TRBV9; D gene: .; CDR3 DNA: TGTGCCAGCAGCGTAGGGGGGGGGCTAGATACGCAGTATTTT; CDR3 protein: CASSVGGGLDTQYF
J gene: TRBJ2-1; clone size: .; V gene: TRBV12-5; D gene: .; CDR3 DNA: TGTGCTAGTGGTTTAGCGGCCACAAGGGATGAGCAGTTCTTC; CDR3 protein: CASGLAATRDEQFF
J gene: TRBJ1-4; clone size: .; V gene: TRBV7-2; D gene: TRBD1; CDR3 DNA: TGTGCCAGCAGCTTAGTTGGCAGGGGGGCTGAAAAACTGTTTTTT; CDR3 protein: CASSLVGRGAEKLFF
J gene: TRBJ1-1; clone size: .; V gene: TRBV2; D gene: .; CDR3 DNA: TGTGCCAGCAGTGGGACAGTTGAAGCTTTCTTT; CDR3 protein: CASSGTVEAFF
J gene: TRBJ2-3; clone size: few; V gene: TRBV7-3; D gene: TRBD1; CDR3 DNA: TGTGCCAGCAGCTCAGGGGGCATAGCAGATACGCAGTATTTT; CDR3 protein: CASSSGGIADTQYF
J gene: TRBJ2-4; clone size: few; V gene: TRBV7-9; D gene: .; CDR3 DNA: TGTGCCAGCAGCTTTATTACAGCGAACATTCAGTACTTC; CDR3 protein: CASSFITANIQYF
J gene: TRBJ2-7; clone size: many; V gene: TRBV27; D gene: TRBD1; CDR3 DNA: TGTGCCAGCAGTCCCGGGACAGGGGGCTACGAGCAGTACTTC; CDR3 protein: CASSPGTGGYEQYF
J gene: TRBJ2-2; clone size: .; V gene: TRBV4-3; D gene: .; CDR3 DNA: TGCGCCAGCAGCCAGGCCGGGACAAACACCGGGGAGCTGTTTTTT; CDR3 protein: CASSQAGTNTGELFF
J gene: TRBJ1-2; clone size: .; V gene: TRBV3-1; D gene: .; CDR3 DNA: TGTGCCAGCAGCGAACATTCAGTTAACTATGGCTACACCTTC; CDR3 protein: CASSEHSVNYGYTF
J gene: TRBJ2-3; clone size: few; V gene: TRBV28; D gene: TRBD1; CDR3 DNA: TGTGCCAGCAGTTTATCCGGACAGGGGGGTACGCAGTATTTT; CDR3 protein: CASSLSGQGGTQYF
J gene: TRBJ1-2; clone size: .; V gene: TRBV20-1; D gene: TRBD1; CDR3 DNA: TGCAGTGCTAGAGTTGAGACAGGGTTTGGCTACACCTTC; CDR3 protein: CSARVETGFGYTF
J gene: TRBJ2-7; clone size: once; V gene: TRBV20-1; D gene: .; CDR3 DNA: TGCAGTGCTAGAGAACGGACAGTTTACAATGAGCAGTACTTC; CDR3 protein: CSARERTVYNEQYF
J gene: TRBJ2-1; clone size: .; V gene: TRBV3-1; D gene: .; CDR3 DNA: TGTGCCAGCAGCGATCCGGGGCGTGAGCAGTTCTTC; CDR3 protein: CASSDPGREQFF
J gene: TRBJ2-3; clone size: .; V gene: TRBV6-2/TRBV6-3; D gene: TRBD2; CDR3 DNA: TGTGCCAGCAGTTACCCAGCGGGGGCAGATACGCAGTATTTT; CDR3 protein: CASSYPAGADTQYF
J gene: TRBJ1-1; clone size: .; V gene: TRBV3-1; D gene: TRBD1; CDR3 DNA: TGTGCCAGCAGCCAAGAGCAGGGGGGGACTGAAGCTTTCTTT; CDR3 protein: CASSQEQGGTEAFF
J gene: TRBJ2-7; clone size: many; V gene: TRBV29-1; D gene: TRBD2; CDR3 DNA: TGCAGCGTTGCAGGGGCTCGGGAGGGTTCCTACGAGCAGTACTTC; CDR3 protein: CSVAGAREGSYEQYF
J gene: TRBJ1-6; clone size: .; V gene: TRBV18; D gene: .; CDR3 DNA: TGTGCCAGCTCACTTGAAACAAATTCACCCCTCCACTTT; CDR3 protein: CASSLETNSPLHF
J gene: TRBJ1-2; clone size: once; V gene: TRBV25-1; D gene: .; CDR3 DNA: TGTGCCAGCAGTGAAAGTTCCAGGTTGTGGGGCTACACCTTC; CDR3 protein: CASSESSRLWGYTF
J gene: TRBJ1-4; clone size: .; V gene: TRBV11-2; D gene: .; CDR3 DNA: TGTGCCAGCAGCACCCGACAGCCCGGGAGTGAAAAACTGTTTTTT; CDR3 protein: CASSTRQPGSEKLFF
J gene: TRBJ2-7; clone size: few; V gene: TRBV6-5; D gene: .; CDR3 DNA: TGTGCCAGCAGTTACTCGGGCGCAGGGTTTGGGCAGTACTTC; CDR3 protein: CASSYSGAGFGQYF
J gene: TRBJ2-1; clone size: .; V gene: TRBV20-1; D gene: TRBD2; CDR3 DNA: TGCAGTGCTAGACCCGGGATGGCGGGGGGTGAGCAGTTCTTC; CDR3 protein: CSARPGMAGGEQFF
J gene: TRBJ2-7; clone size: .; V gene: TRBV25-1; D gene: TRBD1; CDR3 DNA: TGTGCCAGCAGGAAAATCACAGGGGGCGAGCAGTACTTC; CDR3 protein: CASRKITGGEQYF
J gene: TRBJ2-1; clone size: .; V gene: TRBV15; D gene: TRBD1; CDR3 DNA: TGTGCCACCAGCAGAGATCACACAGGGGCTAACAATGAGCAGTTCTTC; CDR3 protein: CATSRDHTGANNEQFF
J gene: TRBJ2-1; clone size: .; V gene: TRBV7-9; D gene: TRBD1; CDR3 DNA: TGTGCCAGCGGACAGGGTAATGGGGCCAATGAGCAGTTCTTC; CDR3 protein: CASGQGNGANEQFF
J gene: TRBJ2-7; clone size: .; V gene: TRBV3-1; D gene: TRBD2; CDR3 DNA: TGTGCCAGCAGCCCATTGATCGCTAGCGGTATAACCTACGAGCAGTACTTC; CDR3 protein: CASSPLIASGITYEQYF
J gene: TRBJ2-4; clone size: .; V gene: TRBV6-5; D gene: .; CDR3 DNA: TGTGCCAGCAACCTCCAAACAGGGAAAAAGTACTTC; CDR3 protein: CASNLQTGKKYF
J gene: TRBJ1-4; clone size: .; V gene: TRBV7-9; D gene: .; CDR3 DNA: TGTGCCAGCAGCTTAGGGCAGTCTGGTAATGAAAAACTGTTTTTT; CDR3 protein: CASSLGQSGNEKLFF
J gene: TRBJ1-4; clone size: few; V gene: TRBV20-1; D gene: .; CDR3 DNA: TGCAGTGCTAGCCGGGGGGGGACTAATGAAAAACTGTTTTTT; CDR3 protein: CSASRGGTNEKLFF